This T cell receptor beta chain was obtained from a study of blood T cell repertoires in COVID-19 (dated by TCRdb to about 2020). About the study as a whole: The collaborator samples originated in the United States, Italy and Spain and spanned the acute and convalescent phases of COVID-19. Sample metadata almost always included a de-identified subject ID, COVID-19 status, age in years and sex. Where HLA class I and class II types were available, the types were taken from metadata supplied by the sample provider, not from assay-based typing. The dataset comprised deeply sampled blood TCRbeta repertoires from subjects exposed to, actively infected with, or recovered from COVID-19. The samples were drawn from two sources: the first 160 participants of the ongoing ImmuneRACE study, and 1,000 to 1,500 subjects contributed by 6 global collaborators. The prospective study material was composed of cDNA or gDNA derived from T cells, B-cell-depleted T cells, or PBMCs. The repertoires were made available in a free public database intended to serve as a resource for research on the immune response to SARS-CoV-2. Findings and caveats that apply to the study as a whole: The amount of clinical and demographic metadata varied by source and participant and was provided uncurated.

The immunoSEQ Assay, a bias-controlled multiplex PCR, was used to amplify TCRbeta CDR3 regions from genomic DNA. The original methods were these. The number of nucleated cells in each sample was estimated from the amplification of reference gene primers within the assay. Sequence reads were collapsed and filtered to measure the absolute abundance of every unique TCRbeta CDR3 rearrangement. For each sample, productive Simpson clonality was calculated as the square root of Simpson's diversity index across productive rearrangements. This is the immuneACCESS table as TCRdb keeps it, with only in-frame sequences that have V and J called. A part of the clones is gone; compared with another copy, unresolved V genes explain less than half, and the rest is unexplained. V and J calls and clone size are given by that table; D and trimming were obtained from the DNA. The sample table shows 190,000 or so clones, and over 80% are seen once. Jointly, the top ten make up 10% of the sample.

The CDR3, from cysteine to phenylalanine, totals 15 residues. The only DNA kept is the CDR3, 45 bases in frame from the first base. CDR1 is given as SGHNT and CDR2 as YYREEE, both from the germline V gene (reference sequence). V and J lose 0 bases and 1 base, and a span of 10 bases separates them. Enrolling through a virtual design, the prospective study's participants ranged in age from about 18 to 89 years and lived across more than 20 United States geographic areas. To assign participants to cohorts, the prospective study relied on clinical history that participants themselves reported in a screening survey and a study questionnaire. Mobile phlebotomists in the prospective study collected whole blood, serum and a nasopharyngeal or oropharyngeal swab from every participant. Additional blood draws and questionnaires over an approximately two-month period could optionally be provided by prospective study participants. Prospective study blood samples were shipped either frozen or at room temperature before DNA extraction.

Regarding this clone: There is no known antigen for this receptor. It has no much larger one-base neighbor in the sample; base qualities were not kept.

Sequenced input: PBMCs or T cells enriched from blood (not recorded which). The sequence is built from TRBV5-4 and TRBJ1-1; possibly the D gene is TRBD1, per 5 matching bases. This receptor was taken from a man between 18 and 29 years old with acute COVID-19. CDR3 region: CASSLGGTGNTEAFF. Read as DNA, the sequence is TGTGCCAGCAGCTTGGGAGGCACAGGGAACACTGAAGCTTTCTTT.